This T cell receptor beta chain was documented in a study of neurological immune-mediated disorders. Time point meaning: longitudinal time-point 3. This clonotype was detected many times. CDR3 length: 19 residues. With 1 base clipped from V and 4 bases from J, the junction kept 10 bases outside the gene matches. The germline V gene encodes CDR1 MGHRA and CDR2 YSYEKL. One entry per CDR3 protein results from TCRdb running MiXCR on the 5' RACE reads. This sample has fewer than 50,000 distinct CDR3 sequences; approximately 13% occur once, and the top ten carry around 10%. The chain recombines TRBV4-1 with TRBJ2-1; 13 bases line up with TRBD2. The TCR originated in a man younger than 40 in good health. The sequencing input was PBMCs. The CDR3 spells CASSQGGRTSGSKYNEQFF. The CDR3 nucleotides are TGCGCCAGCAGCCAAGGGGGTCGGACTAGCGGGAGTAAGTACAATGAGCAGTTCTTC.